This is a list of T cell receptor beta chains from one sample in a study of cytomegalovirus exposure and HLA in healthy donors. Generated by immunoSEQ multiplex PCR, the TCRdb table keeps only in-frame clones and is missing some. The sample shows around 200,000 clones, approximately 79% of them seen only once. Sequencing was done on a sample of PBMCs. These receptors all come from a man aged 45-60 years in good health and CMV-seronegative. CDR3s include the opening cysteine and the closing phenylalanine or tryptophan. The order of the fields is clone size, J gene, D gene, V gene, CDR3 DNA, CDR3 protein. The D gene is left open where the match is weak. Where a row states a size, it is once, few, many or the class of an expanded clone; other rows omit it.

-,TRBJ2-7,TRBD1,TRBV28,TGTGCCAGCAGTTTCTCCGGGACAGGCTACTACGAGCAGTACTTC,CASSFSGTGYYEQYF
-,TRBJ2-5,-,TRBV27,TGTGCCAGCAGTTTCGGTCAGGGGAAAGAGACCCAGTACTTC,CASSFGQGKETQYF
-,TRBJ1-1,TRBD1,TRBV2,TGTGCCAGAAAAAACTCCGGACAGGGAGGAAACACTGAAGCTTTCTTT,CARKNSGQGGNTEAFF
-,TRBJ1-1,TRBD1,TRBV5-4,TGTGCCAGCAGCCGACAGGGTACGACTGAAGCTTTCTTT,CASSRQGTTEAFF
-,TRBJ2-7,-,TRBV5-5,TGTGCCAGCACCTGGGGCGGGGCGAGCTCCTACGAGCAGTACTTC,CASTWGGASSYEQYF
-,TRBJ2-7,-,TRBV5-6,TGTGCCAGCAGCCCCTTAGGGGGAGCAGAGGCCCTCTACGAGCAGTACTTC,CASSPLGGAEALYEQYF
-,TRBJ2-5,TRBD1,TRBV7-6,TGTGCCAGCAGCCCCGGGACAGGGGGTGAGACCCAGTACTTC,CASSPGTGGETQYF
-,TRBJ1-6,-,TRBV6-1,TGTGCCGCCATCGGTAGGAGCTCCTATAATTCACCCCTCCACTTT,CAAIGRSSYNSPLHF
-,TRBJ2-7,TRBD2,TRBV7-3,TGTGCCAGCAGCCGGATAGCGGGTTACGAGCAGTACTTC,CASSRIAGYEQYF
-,TRBJ1-1,TRBD1,TRBV5-4,TGTGCCAGCAGCTTGACGACAGGGCCTACTGAAGCTTTCTTT,CASSLTTGPTEAFF
-,TRBJ1-4,TRBD1,TRBV7-8,TGTGCCAGCAGCAGCGATAAGGACAGGGGACAAAAACTGTTTTTT,CASSSDKDRGQKLFF
-,TRBJ2-7,-,TRBV6-6,TGTGCCAGCAGCAGGGATACCTACGAGCAGTACTTC,CASSRDTYEQYF
-,TRBJ2-6,-,TRBV9,TGTGCCAGCAGTGGGGGTGGGGGGGCCAACGGCCTGACTTTC,CASSGGGGANGLTF
-,TRBJ1-4,-,TRBV5-6,TGTGCCAGCAGCCCCCGGACAGATTTGAATGAAAAACTGTTTTTT,CASSPRTDLNEKLFF
once,TRBJ2-7,-,TRBV11-2,TGTGCCAGCATCCCCCCGAGAGGGAAGAGTAAGTACGAGCAGTACTTC,CASIPPRGKSKYEQYF
-,TRBJ2-2,TRBD1,TRBV2,TGTGCCAGCAGTAATAACAGGGGAGCCGGGGAGCTGTTTTTT,CASSNNRGAGELFF
-,TRBJ2-1,-,TRBV15,TGTGCCACCAGCAGAGATTCTAGTGGCAATGAGCAGTTCTTC,CATSRDSSGNEQFF
-,TRBJ2-5,TRBD2,TRBV25-1,TGTGCCAGCAGTGACCGAAGACTAGCGGGAGGCCGCCAAGAGACCCAGTACTTC,CASSDRRLAGGRQETQYF
-,TRBJ1-4,-,TRBV5-1,TGCGCCAGCGCGCGGGGATCTAATGAAAAACTGTTTTTT,CASARGSNEKLFF
few,TRBJ2-3,-,TRBV5-1,TGCGCCAGCAGCTTGGTGGCGGGGGCGAACACAGATACGCAGTATTTT,CASSLVAGANTDTQYF
-,TRBJ2-7,TRBD2,TRBV7-9,TGTGCCAGCAGCCGGGGACTAGCGGGAAGCGACGAGCAGTACTTC,CASSRGLAGSDEQYF
-,TRBJ1-5,-,TRBV5-5,TGTGCCAGCAGCGCAACAGGGAATAGCAATCAGCCCCAGCATTTT,CASSATGNSNQPQHF
-,TRBJ2-6,-,TRBV21-1,TGTGCCAGCAGCAAAATGCGGGGGTCTGGGGCCAACGTCCTGACTTTC,CASSKMRGSGANVLTF
-,TRBJ1-3,-,TRBV25-1,TGTGCCAGCAGTGAAGCGGGAGTCTCTGGAAACACCATATATTTT,CASSEAGVSGNTIYF
-,TRBJ1-5,TRBD1,TRBV7-8,TGTGCCAGCAGCTTACAGGGGGCGAGGGAGCCCCAGCATTTT,CASSLQGAREPQHF
-,TRBJ1-5,-,TRBV7-8,TGTGCCAGCCACGACAGTCAGTCGGGTCAGCCCCAGCATTTT,CASHDSQSGQPQHF
-,TRBJ2-7,-,TRBV4-1,TGCGCCAGCAGCCAAGCGGAGGGCACCTACGAGCAGTACTTC,CASSQAEGTYEQYF
-,TRBJ1-2,-,TRBV27,TGTGCCAGCAGTCCCTTCTCGTCAGCTAACTATGGCTACACCTTC,CASSPFSSANYGYTF
-,TRBJ2-1,TRBD2,TRBV7-8,TGTGCCAGCAGCCCGGGGACTAGCGGAAAGGGACATGAGCAGTTCTTC,CASSPGTSGKGHEQFF
-,TRBJ1-5,TRBD1,TRBV19,TGTGCCAGTAGTATTGGTTCTGGACAGGGCAATCAGCCCCAGCATTTT,CASSIGSGQGNQPQHF
-,TRBJ1-5,-,TRBV28,TGTGCCAGCAGTATCCTTATAGGGGGCAATCAGCCCCAGCATTTT,CASSILIGGNQPQHF
-,TRBJ2-3,TRBD1,TRBV4-1,TGCGCCAGCAGTCCTGGGACAGGAGTAAGCACAGATACGCAGTATTTT,CASSPGTGVSTDTQYF
-,TRBJ2-3,TRBD2,TRBV7-3,TGTGCCAGCAGCTTAATTCCTCTAGCGGGAGGAATCACAGATACGCAGTATTTT,CASSLIPLAGGITDTQYF
-,TRBJ2-1,TRBD2,TRBV4-1,TGCGCCAGCAGCCAGACAGAGACTAGCGGGACCTACAATGAGCAGTTCTTC,CASSQTETSGTYNEQFF
-,TRBJ2-7,TRBD1,TRBV7-2,TGTGCCAGCAGCAAGGAAGATTTGACAGGGCGAGGCGAGCAGTACTTC,CASSKEDLTGRGEQYF
-,TRBJ2-7,TRBD2,TRBV27,TGTGCCAGCAGTTTATGGCTAGCGGGACGGTACGAGCAGTACTTC,CASSLWLAGRYEQYF
-,TRBJ2-3,TRBD2,TRBV5-4,TGTGCCAGCAGCTTGGCTGGCGGGAGGCCTACCACAGATACGCAGTATTTT,CASSLAGGRPTTDTQYF
once,TRBJ2-7,-,TRBV5-1,TGCGCCAGCAGCTATCAGAAAAGCTCCTACGAGCAGTACTTC,CASSYQKSSYEQYF
-,TRBJ1-3,-,TRBV18,TGTGCCAGCTCACCCTCACAGGGTGCTGGAAACACCATATATTTT,CASSPSQGAGNTIYF
-,TRBJ2-3,TRBD2,TRBV7-3,TGTGCCAGCAGCCCGACGGGGACTAGCGGCACAGATACGCAGTATTTT,CASSPTGTSGTDTQYF
few,TRBJ2-1,-,TRBV7-9,TGTGCCAGCAGCCACGAGATCTACAATGAGCAGTTCTTC,CASSHEIYNEQFF
-,TRBJ2-3,TRBD1,TRBV6-5,TGTGCCAGCAGGTCCGACAGGGGGGGCACAGATACGCAGTATTTT,CASRSDRGGTDTQYF
-,TRBJ2-3,-,TRBV5-1,TGCGCCAGCAGCCGCGAACGAGGGCCCAACACAGATACGCAGTATTTT,CASSRERGPNTDTQYF
-,TRBJ1-4,-,TRBV30,TGTGCCTGGAGTTGGGGGGTGAATGAAAAACTGTTTTTT,CAWSWGVNEKLFF
once,TRBJ2-7,TRBD2,TRBV27,TGTGCCAGCAGTTTATATGGCGGGAGTTACGAGCAGTACTTC,CASSLYGGSYEQYF